This TCR beta chain was sequenced for a study of blood T cell repertoires in COVID-19. Study as a whole: Samples representing acute and convalescent COVID-19 were sourced from the United States, Italy and Spain.

This clone has just one count. The data were produced by immunoSEQ multiplex PCR, yet TCRdb's version contains in-frame clones alone and is incomplete. The sample records around 190,000 clones, roughly 87% being singletons. Per the germline V gene, CDR1 is MDHEN and CDR2 is SYDVKM. The length of the CDR3 is 15 residues. V lost 4 bases, J lost 4 bases, and 10 bases stayed unmatched. The sequence was collected from a woman between 55 and 75 years old with COVID-19, enrolled during active disease. This sequence joins TRBV28 and TRBJ2-7, with 7 bases identical to TRBD1. The sample taken for sequencing was peripheral blood. CDR3 coding DNA: TGTGCCAGCAGTTCCTCCCGGGACAGTAAGTACGAGCAGTACTTC. This sequence encodes CASSSSRDSKYEQYF.